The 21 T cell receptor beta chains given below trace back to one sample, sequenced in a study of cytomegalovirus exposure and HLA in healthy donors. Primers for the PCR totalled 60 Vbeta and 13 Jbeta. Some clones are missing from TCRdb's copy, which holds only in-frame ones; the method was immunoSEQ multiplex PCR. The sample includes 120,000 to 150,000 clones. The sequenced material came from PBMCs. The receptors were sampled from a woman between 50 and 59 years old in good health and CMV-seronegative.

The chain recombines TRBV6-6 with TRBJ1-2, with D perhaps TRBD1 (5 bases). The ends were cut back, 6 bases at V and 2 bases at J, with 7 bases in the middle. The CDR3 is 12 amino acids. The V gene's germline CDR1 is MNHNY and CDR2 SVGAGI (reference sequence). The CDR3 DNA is TGTGCCAGCAGGCGGGACAACTATGGCTACACCTTC. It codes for CASRRDNYGYTF.

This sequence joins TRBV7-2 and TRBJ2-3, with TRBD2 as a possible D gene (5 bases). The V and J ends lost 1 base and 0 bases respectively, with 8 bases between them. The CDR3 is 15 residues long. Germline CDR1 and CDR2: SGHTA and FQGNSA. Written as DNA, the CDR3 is TGTGCCAGCAGCTTAGTGAGCGGTAGCACAGATACGCAGTATTTT. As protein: CASSLVSGSTDTQYF.

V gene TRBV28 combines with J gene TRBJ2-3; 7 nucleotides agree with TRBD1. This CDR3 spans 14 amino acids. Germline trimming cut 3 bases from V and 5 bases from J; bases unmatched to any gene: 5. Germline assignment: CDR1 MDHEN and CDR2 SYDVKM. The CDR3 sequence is CASSFVRGIDTQYF. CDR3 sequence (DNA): TGTGCCAGCAGTTTCGTCAGGGGGATAGATACGCAGTATTTT.

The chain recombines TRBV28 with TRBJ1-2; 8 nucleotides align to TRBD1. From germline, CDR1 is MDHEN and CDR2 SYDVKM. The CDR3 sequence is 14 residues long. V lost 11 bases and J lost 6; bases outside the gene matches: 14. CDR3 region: CASRGTGSFNGYTF. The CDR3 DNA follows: TGTGCCTCCCGCGGGACAGGTAGCTTTAATGGCTACACCTTC.

CDR3 region: CASSLVGQLEQYF. The CDR3 nucleotides are TGCGCCAGCAGCTTGGTAGGACAGCTCGAGCAGTACTTC. The gene calls are TRBV5-1 and TRBJ2-7, with a possible D match to TRBD1 (6 bases). The CDR3 runs 13 residues. Trimming removed 0 bases at V and 6 bases at J, with 10 bases between. Germline loops: CDR1 SGHRS, CDR2 YFSETQ.

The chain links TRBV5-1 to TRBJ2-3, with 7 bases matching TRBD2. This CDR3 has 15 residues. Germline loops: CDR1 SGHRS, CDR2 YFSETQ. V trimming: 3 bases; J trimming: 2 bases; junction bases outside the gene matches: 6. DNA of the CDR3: TGCGCCAGCAGCTCGCAGCGGGGATACACAGATACGCAGTATTTT. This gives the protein CASSSQRGYTDTQYF. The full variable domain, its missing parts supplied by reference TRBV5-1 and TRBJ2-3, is KAGVTQTPRYLIKTRGQQVTLSCSPISGHRSVSWYQQTPGQGLQFLFEYFSETQRNKGNFPGRFSGRQFSNSRSEMNVSTLELGDSALYLCASSSQRGYTDTQYFGPGTRLTVL.

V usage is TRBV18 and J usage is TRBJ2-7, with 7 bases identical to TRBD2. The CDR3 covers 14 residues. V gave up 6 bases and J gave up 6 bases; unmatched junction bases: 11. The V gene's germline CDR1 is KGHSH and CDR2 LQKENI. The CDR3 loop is CASSEAGLDSEQYF. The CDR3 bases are TGTGCCAGCTCGGAAGCTGGACTAGACTCCGAGCAGTACTTC.

In DNA, the CDR3 is TGTGCCAGTAGTTCCCCGGGTCTAGCCAAAAACATTCAGTACTTC. Amino acids: CASSSPGLAKNIQYF. The V call is TRBV19, the J call TRBJ2-4; D uncertain. The V and J ends lost 5 bases and 0 bases respectively, with 11 bases between them. The CDR3 spans 15 residues. In germline, CDR1 is LNHDA, CDR2 SQIVND (reference sequence). The full variable domain, its missing parts supplied by reference TRBV19 and TRBJ2-4, is DGGITQSPKYLFRKEGQNVTLSCEQNLNHDAMYWYRQDPGQGLRLIYYSQIVNDFQKGDIAEGYSVSREKKESFPLTVTSAQKNPTAFYLCASSSPGLAKNIQYFGAGTRLSVL.

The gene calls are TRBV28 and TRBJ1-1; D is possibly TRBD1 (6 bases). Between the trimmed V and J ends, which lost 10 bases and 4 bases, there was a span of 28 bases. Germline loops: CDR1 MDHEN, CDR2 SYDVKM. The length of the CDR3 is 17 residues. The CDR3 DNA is TGTGCCACCCAGATCCAACTCACAGGCCTCAGGGGCACTGAAGCTTTCTTT. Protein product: CATQIQLTGLRGTEAFF.

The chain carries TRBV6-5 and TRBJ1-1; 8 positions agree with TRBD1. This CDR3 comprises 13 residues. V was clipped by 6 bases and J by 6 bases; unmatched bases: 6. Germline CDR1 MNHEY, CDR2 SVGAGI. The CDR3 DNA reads TGTGCCAGCAGACCAGGGGGCTGGTCTGAAGCTTTCTTT. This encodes CASRPGGWSEAFF.

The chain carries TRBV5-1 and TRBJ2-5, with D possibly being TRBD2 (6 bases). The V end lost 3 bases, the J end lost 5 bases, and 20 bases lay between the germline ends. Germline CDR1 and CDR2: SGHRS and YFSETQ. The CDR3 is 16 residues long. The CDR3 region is CASSSRTNSHGETQYF. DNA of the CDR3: TGCGCCAGCAGCTCGCGGACTAACTCGCATGGTGAGACCCAGTACTTC.

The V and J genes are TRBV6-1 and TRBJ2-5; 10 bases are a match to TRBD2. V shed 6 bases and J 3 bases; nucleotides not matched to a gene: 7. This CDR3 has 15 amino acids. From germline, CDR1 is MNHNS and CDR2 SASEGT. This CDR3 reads CASRLTLAGEETQYF. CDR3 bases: TGTGCCAGCAGATTGACCCTAGCGGGAGAAGAGACCCAGTACTTC.

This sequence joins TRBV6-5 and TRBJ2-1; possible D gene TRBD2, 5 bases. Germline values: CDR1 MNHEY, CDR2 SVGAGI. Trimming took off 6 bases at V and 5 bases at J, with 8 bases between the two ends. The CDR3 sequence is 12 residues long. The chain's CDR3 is CASSRGNNEQFF. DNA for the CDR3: TGTGCCAGCAGCCGGGGAAACAATGAGCAGTTCTTC.

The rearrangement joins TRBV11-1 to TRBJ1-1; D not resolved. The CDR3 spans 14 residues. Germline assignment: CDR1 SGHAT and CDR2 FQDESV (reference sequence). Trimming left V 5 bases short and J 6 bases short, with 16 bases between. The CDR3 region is CASSPAFSGAEAFF. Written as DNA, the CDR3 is TGTGCCAGCAGCCCCGCGTTCTCCGGTGCTGAAGCTTTCTTT.

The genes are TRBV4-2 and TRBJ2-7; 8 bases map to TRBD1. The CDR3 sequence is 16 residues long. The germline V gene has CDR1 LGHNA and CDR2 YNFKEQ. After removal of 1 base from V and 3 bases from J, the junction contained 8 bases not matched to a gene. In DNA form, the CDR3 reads TGTGCCAGCAGCCAAGGGTTCCGGACAGGGATCTACGAGCAGTACTTC. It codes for CASSQGFRTGIYEQYF.

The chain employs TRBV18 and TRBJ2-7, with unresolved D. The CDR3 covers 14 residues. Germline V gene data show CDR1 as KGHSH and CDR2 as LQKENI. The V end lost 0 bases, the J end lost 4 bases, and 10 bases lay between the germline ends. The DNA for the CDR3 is TGTGCCAGCTCACCACCCGGAGAGAGGTACGAGCAGTACTTC. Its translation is CASSPPGERYEQYF.

In DNA form, the CDR3 reads TGTGCCAGCAGCTGGGGGACAGGGAACACCGGGGAGCTGTTTTTT. Its protein product is CASSWGTGNTGELFF. V usage is TRBV5-4 and J usage is TRBJ2-2; 8 positions agree with TRBD1. The CDR3 covers 15 residues. The V segment lost 3 bases and the J segment 1 base; nucleotides outside the gene matches: 2. Germline V gene lookup returns CDR1 SGHNT and CDR2 YYREEE (reference sequence).

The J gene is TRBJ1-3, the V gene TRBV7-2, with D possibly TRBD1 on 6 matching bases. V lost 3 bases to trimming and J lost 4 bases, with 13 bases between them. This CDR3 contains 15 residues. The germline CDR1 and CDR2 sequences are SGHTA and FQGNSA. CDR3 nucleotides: TGTGCCAGCAGCTTTAAGGGGGGGCACGGAAACACCATATATTTT. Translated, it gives CASSFKGGHGNTIYF.

CDR3 residues: CASSLGEGRQPQHF. In DNA form, the CDR3 reads TGTGCCAGCAGCTTAGGGGAGGGCCGGCAGCCCCAGCATTTT. V usage is TRBV7-9 and J usage is TRBJ1-5, with D hard to call. Trimming removed 1 base from V and 7 bases from J, with 11 bases in between. CDR1 is SEHNR and CDR2 is FQNEAQ in the germline V gene (reference sequence). The CDR3 consists of 14 residues.

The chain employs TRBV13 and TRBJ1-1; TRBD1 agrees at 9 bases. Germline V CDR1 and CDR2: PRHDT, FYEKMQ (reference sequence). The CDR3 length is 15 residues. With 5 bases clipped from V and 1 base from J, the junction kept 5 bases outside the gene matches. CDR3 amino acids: CASSGGDRENTEAFF. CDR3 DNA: TGTGCCAGCAGCGGCGGGGACAGGGAGAACACTGAAGCTTTCTTT. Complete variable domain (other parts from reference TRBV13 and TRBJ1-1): AAGVIQSPRHLIKEKRETATLKCYPIPRHDTVYWYQQGPGQDPQFLISFYEKMQSDKGSIPDRFSAQQFSDYHSELNMSSLELGDSALYFCASSGGDRENTEAFFGQGTRLTVV.

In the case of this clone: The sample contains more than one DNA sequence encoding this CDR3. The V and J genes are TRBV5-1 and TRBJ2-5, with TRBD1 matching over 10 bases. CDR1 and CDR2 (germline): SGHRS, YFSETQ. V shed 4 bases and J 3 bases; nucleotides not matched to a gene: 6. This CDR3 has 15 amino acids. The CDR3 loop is CASSRTGTGEETQYF. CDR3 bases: TGCGCCAGCAGCCGCACCGGGACAGGGGAAGAGACCCAGTACTTC.